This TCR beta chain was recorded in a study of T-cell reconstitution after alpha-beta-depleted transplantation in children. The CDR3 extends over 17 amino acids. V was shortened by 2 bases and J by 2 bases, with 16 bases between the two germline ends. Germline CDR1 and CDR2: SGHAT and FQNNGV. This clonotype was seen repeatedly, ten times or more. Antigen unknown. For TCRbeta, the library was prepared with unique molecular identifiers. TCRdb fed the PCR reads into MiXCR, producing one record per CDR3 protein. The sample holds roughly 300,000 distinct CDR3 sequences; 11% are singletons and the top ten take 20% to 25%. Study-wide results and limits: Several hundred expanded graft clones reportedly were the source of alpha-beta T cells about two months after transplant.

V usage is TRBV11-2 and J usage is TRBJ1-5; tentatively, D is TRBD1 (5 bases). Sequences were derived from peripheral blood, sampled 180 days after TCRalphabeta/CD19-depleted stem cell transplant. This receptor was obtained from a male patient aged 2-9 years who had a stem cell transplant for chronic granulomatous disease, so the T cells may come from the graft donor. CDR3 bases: TGTGCCAGCAGCTTAAATATACGGGGACCGCGCAATCAGCCCCAGCATTTT. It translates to CASSLNIRGPRNQPQHF.